This entry lists 3 T cell receptor beta chains sequenced from one sample in a study of T cell repertoires in cytomegalovirus infection. TCRdb reprocessed the reads via MiXCR and lists one record per CDR3 protein. The sample records approximately 260,000 distinct CDR3 sequences, over 15% being singletons. The sample comprised CD8+ T cells from PBMCs. Receptors were obtained from a human donor in good health (CMV status not recorded). Some clones in this sample may be carry-over from other donors' samples.

This clonotype was counted only a few times. The rearrangement uses TRBV6-2 or TRBV6-3 and TRBJ2-6, with unresolved D. The CDR3 sequence is 13 residues long. In germline, CDR1 is MNHEY, CDR2 SVGEGT. Trimming removed 3 bases at V and 3 bases at J, with 3 bases between. The DNA of the CDR3 is TGTGCCAGCAGTTATTTTGGGGCCAACGTCCTGACTTTC. Translated, it gives CASSYFGANVLTF.

This clonotype was observed many times. This chain links TRBV7-2 with TRBJ2-7; TRBD1 aligns across 10 bases. CDR1 and CDR2 (germline): SGHTA, FQGNSA. The CDR3 consists of 15 residues. J gave up 6 bases and V 2 bases, and 7 bases lay outside the gene matches. CDR3 DNA sequence: TGTGCCAGCAGCTTACGACAGGGGGCGAAACGCGAGCAGTACTTC. It codes for CASSLRQGAKREQYF.

This clonotype was counted many times. The chain combines TRBV7-2 with TRBJ1-4; 7 bases align to TRBD1. The CDR3 runs 17 residues. Trimming at V came to 4 bases and at J to 6 bases, leaving 14 bases not matched to a gene. CDR1 is SGHTA, CDR2 FQGNSA, per germline. Written as DNA, the CDR3 is TGTGCCAGCAGCTCCAGAGATGACAGGGACGTGGATGAAAAACTGTTTTTT. The encoded protein is CASSSRDDRDVDEKLFF.